Given below is one T cell receptor beta chain in context. Its matching antigen is unknown. This sample is part of a study of OX40 agonist ivuxolimab in advanced cancers. Study conclusions and caveats: Certain nonresponders likewise exhibited a low normalized T-cell clonal expansion.

This CDR3 region has 16 residues. Germline V CDR1 and CDR2: SEHNR, FQNEAQ (reference sequence). V lost 5 bases and J lost 4; bases outside the gene matches: 11. Assay used: immunoSEQ multiplex PCR; TCRdb lists only in-frame clones, some missing. The sample contains under 150,000 clones, 93% of which appear only once. The rearrangement uses TRBV7-9 and TRBJ2-7, with TRBD1 matching over 10 bases. The receptor comes from an adult with an advanced solid tumor such as melanoma, head and neck, liver or kidney cancer. Here the sequenced sample was CD4+ or CD8+ T cells sorted from blood, taken in a trial of the OX40 agonist ivuxolimab. CDR3 protein: CASSQGPGQGEYEQYF. The CDR3 coding sequence is TGTGCCAGCAGCCAAGGCCCCGGACAGGGGGAATACGAGCAGTACTTC.